Below, 13 T cell receptor beta chains from the same sample are listed, as sequenced in a study of long-term antiretroviral therapy in people with HIV. Researchers report immunoSEQ v3.0 was run at survey level. Sequenced by immunoSEQ multiplex PCR; TCRdb stores in-frame clones only, minus some. The sample contains approximately 29,000 clones, roughly 90% of which appear only once. The sequences come from unsorted PBMCs, collected 0.5 years after starting antiretroviral therapy. These receptors were obtained from a woman between 18 and 30 years old with HIV.

The chain has TRBV6-4 and TRBJ2-7; 10 bases match TRBD2. CDR3 size: 13 residues. The junction had 1 base not matched to a gene; V was cut back by 3 bases and J by 5 bases. Germline-derived CDR1 and CDR2 are MRHNA and SNTAGT. This chain's CDR3 is CASSDLAGDEQYF. The CDR3, as DNA: TGTGCCAGCAGTGATCTAGCGGGAGACGAGCAGTACTTC.

The V call is TRBV4-3, the J call TRBJ2-7; 9 bases align to TRBD1. CDR3 size: 15 residues. J was trimmed by 4 bases and V by 0 bases; bases with no gene match: 4. Germline V gene lookup returns CDR1 LGHNA and CDR2 YSLEER. The CDR3 region is CASSQEWTGDYEQYF. In nucleotides, the CDR3 is TGCGCCAGCAGCCAAGAATGGACAGGGGATTACGAGCAGTACTTC.

V usage is TRBV27 and J usage is TRBJ2-3; no clear D gene. This CDR3 contains 13 residues. V was cut by 5 bases and J by 0 bases, with 6 bases left in between. Looked up from germline, CDR1 is MNHEY and CDR2 is SMNVEV (reference sequence). The CDR3 sequence: CASSPFSTDTQYF. CDR3 DNA sequence: TGTGCCAGCAGTCCATTCAGCACAGATACGCAGTATTTT.

The chain uses TRBV4-3 and TRBJ1-2; perhaps TRBD1 as D (6 bases). The CDR3 covers 13 residues. Germline V gives CDR1 LGHNA, CDR2 YSLEER. V gave up 2 bases and J gave up 7 bases, with 11 bases separating them. The DNA for the CDR3 is TGCGCCAGCAGCCAAAACAGGGTTTTTGGCTACACCTTC. The encoded protein is CASSQNRVFGYTF.

The chain couples TRBV10-3 to TRBJ2-7, with D unresolved. The ends were cut back, 5 bases at V and 1 base at J, with 12 bases in the middle. Germline loops: CDR1 ENHRY, CDR2 SYGVKD. This CDR3 is 14 amino acids long. In nucleotides, the CDR3 is TGTGCCATCAGTTCAGGCCCCGTTTCCTACGAGCAGTACTTC. It is translated as CAISSGPVSYEQYF.

To note about this clone: One end of the junction varies from germline; a read error may be responsible. The genes are TRBV7-9 and TRBJ2-2; D might be TRBD1 (6 bases). This CDR3 contains 16 residues. Germline loops: CDR1 SEHNR, CDR2 FQNEAQ (reference sequence). CDR3 residues: CASRFLTGAYTWELFF. DNA for the CDR3: TGTGCCAGCAGATTTTTGACAGGAGCGTACACCTGGGAGCTGTTTTTT.

This clone was recorded once. The V and J genes are TRBV4-1 and TRBJ1-3; unclear D gene. Germline lookup yields CDR1 MGHRA and CDR2 YSYEKL. The CDR3 has 15 residues. With 1 base removed from V and 2 bases from J, the gap between germline ends came to 9 bases. The DNA of the CDR3 is TGCGCCAGCAGCCAAGTTAGGGAACCTGGAAACACCATATATTTT. It translates to CASSQVREPGNTIYF.

J is TRBJ1-3 and V is TRBV10-2; D unresolved. Trimming left V 0 bases short and J 0 bases short, with 18 bases between. The CDR3 totals 19 residues. Germline V gives CDR1 WSHSY, CDR2 SAAADI. In DNA form, the CDR3 reads TGCGCCAGCAGTGAGTCTTTCATCGCGCACACCTTCTCTGGAAACACCATATATTTT. Protein: CASSESFIAHTFSGNTIYF.

This sequence joins TRBV28 and TRBJ2-3; 7 nucleotides agree with TRBD2. V was clipped by 5 bases and J by 0 bases; unmatched bases: 14. The CDR3 spans 18 residues. Looked up from germline, CDR1 is MDHEN and CDR2 is SYDVKM. The CDR3 loop reads CASSSGTWGGYSTDTQYF. In DNA form, the CDR3 reads TGTGCCAGCAGTAGCGGGACTTGGGGTGGCTATAGCACAGATACGCAGTATTTT.

This clone was seen only once. The rearrangement uses TRBV27 and TRBJ2-7; 8 bases fit TRBD1. Germline loops: CDR1 MNHEY, CDR2 SMNVEV (reference sequence). V lost 2 bases and J lost 4; bases outside the gene matches: 10. The CDR3 covers 16 residues. The CDR3 loop reads CASSLKSGTGGYEQYF. In DNA, the CDR3 is TGTGCCAGCAGTTTAAAGTCTGGGACAGGAGGGTACGAGCAGTACTTC.

This clone is termed medium-sized (0.01 to 0.1%). This chain joins TRBV6-1 and TRBJ2-7; D unclear. V dropped 3 bases and J dropped 3 bases, with 6 bases sitting between them. Germline CDR1 is MNHNS and CDR2 is SASEGT. This CDR3 comprises 12 residues. The chain's CDR3 is CASSESSYEQYF. The DNA of the CDR3 is TGTGCCAGCAGTGAGTCGAGCTACGAGCAGTACTTC.

V is TRBV28 and J is TRBJ1-1; 7 bases align to TRBD1. CDR1 and CDR2 from the germline V gene are MDHEN and SYDVKM. This CDR3 comprises 18 residues. J gave up 0 bases and V 6 bases, and 16 bases lay outside the gene matches. The CDR3 DNA follows: TGTGCCAGCAGCACCACAGGGGCGAATTTACTTCTGAACACTGAAGCTTTCTTT. This translates into CASSTTGANLLLNTEAFF.

This clone came up once. The chain employs TRBV19 and TRBJ2-1; the D is unclear. CDR3 size: 14 residues. Trimming took off 10 bases at V and 0 bases at J, with 13 bases between the two ends. Germline V lookup: CDR1 LNHDA, CDR2 SQIVND (reference sequence). This CDR3 is CATGFTSSYNEQFF. In DNA form, the CDR3 reads TGTGCCACGGGCTTCACCAGCTCCTACAATGAGCAGTTCTTC.